These 2 T cell receptor beta chains came from one sample sequenced in a study of CD8+ T cells in alopecia areata. Extraction of RNA preceded its reverse transcription into cDNA, which served as the sequencing template. The table came from immunoSEQ multiplex PCR; TCRdb's copy has only in-frame clones and leaves some out. Counted here are under 250,000 clones, about 60% occurring once; the ten biggest clones make up 0.45%. Sequencing used CD4+ T cells sorted from blood, obtained at week 0. These receptor sequences come from a human donor with alopecia areata.

This clone came up a few times. The rearrangement uses TRBV6-1 and TRBJ2-7, with 7 bases aligning to TRBD1. This CDR3 is built from 13 residues. Germline V gene lookup returns CDR1 MNHNS and CDR2 SASEGT. The J segment lost 9 bases and the V segment lost 8 bases, leaving 13 bases of the junction unmatched. CDR3 bases: TGTGCCAGCCACCCGGGACAGCTCGACTGGCAGTACTTC. It encodes CASHPGQLDWQYF.

The chain recombines TRBV29-1 with TRBJ2-5; 10 bases line up with TRBD1. Germline CDR1 is SQVTM and CDR2 is ANQGSEA. Unmatched junction bases numbered 14, after V lost 6 bases and J lost 4 bases. CDR3 length equals 16 residues. The CDR3 bases are TGCAGCGTGGCCCACCGGGACAGGGGATGGCGAGAGACCCAGTACTTC. It yields the protein CSVAHRDRGWRETQYF. The complete variable domain, with remaining parts taken from reference TRBV29-1 and TRBJ2-5, reads SAVISQKPSRDICQRGTSLTIQCQVDSQVTMMFWYRQQPGQSLTLIATANQGSEATYESGFVIDKFPISRPNLTFSTLTVSNMSPEDSSIYLCSVAHRDRGWRETQYFGPGTRLLVL.